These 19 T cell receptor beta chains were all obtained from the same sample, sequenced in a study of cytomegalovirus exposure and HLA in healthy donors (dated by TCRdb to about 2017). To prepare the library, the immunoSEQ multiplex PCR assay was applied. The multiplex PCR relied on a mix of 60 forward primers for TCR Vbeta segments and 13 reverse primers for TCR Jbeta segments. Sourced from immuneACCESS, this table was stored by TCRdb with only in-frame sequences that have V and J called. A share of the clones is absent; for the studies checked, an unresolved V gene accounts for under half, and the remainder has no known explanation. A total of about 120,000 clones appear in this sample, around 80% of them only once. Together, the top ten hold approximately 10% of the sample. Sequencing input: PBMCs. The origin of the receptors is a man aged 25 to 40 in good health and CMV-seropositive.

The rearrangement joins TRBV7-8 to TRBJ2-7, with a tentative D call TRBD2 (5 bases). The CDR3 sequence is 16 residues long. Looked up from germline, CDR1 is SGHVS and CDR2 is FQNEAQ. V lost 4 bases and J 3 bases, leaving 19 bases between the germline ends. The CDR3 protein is CASSSPGNIEGYEQYF. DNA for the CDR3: TGTGCCAGCAGCTCACCCGGGAACATAGAAGGCTACGAGCAGTACTTC.

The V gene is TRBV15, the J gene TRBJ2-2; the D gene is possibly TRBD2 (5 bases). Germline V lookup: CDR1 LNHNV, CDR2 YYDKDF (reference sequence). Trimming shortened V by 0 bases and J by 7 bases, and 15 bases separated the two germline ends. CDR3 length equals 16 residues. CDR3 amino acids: CATSRDPGPGGGELFF. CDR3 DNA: TGTGCCACCAGCAGAGACCCTGGTCCAGGAGGCGGGGAGCTGTTTTTT.

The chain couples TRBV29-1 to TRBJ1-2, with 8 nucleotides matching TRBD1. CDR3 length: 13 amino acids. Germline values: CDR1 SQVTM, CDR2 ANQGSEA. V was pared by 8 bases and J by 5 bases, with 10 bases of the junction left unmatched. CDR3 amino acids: CSSFSGTGYGYTF. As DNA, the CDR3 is TGCAGCTCTTTTTCCGGGACAGGATATGGCTACACCTTC.

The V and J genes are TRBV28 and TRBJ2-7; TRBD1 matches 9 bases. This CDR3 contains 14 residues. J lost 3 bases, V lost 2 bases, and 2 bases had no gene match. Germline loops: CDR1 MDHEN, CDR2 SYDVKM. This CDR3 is CASSLAGQGYEQYF. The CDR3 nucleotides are TGTGCCAGCAGTTTAGCGGGACAGGGCTACGAGCAGTACTTC.

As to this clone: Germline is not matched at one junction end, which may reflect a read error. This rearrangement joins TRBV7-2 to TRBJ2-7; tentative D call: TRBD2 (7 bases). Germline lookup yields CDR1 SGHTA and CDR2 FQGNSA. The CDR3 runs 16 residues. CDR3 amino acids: CASSFSGGGSSYEQYF. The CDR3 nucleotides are TGTGCCAGCAGCTTTTCCGGCGGGGGCAGCTCCTACGAGCAGTATTTC.

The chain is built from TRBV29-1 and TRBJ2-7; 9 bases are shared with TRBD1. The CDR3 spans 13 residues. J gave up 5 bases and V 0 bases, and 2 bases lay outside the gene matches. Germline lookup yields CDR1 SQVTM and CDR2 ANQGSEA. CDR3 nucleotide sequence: TGCAGCGTTGAAGAGGGGACAGGGAACGAGCAGTACTTC. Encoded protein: CSVEEGTGNEQYF.

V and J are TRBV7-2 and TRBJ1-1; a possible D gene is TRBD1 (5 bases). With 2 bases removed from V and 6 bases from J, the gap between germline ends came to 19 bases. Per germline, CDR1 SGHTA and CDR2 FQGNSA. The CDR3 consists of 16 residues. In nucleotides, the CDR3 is TGTGCCAGCAGCTTATTCTCGTTAAGCAGGGCCCCTGAAGCTTTCTTT. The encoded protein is CASSLFSLSRAPEAFF.

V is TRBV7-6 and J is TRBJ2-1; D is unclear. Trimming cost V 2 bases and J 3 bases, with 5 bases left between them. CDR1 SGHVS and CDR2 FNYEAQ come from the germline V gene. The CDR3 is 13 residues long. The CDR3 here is CASSLLRYNEQFF. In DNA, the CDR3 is TGTGCCAGCAGCTTATTGCGCTACAATGAGCAGTTCTTC.

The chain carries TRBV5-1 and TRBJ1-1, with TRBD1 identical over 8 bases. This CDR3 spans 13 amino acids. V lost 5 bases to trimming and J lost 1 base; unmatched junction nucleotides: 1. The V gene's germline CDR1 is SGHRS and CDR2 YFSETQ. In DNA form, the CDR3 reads TGCGCCAGCAGGGACAGGGAGAACACTGAAGCTTTCTTT. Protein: CASRDRENTEAFF. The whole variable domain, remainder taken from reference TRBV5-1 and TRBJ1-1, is KAGVTQTPRYLIKTRGQQVTLSCSPISGHRSVSWYQQTPGQGLQFLFEYFSETQRNKGNFPGRFSGRQFSNSRSEMNVSTLELGDSALYLCASRDRENTEAFFGQGTRLTVV.

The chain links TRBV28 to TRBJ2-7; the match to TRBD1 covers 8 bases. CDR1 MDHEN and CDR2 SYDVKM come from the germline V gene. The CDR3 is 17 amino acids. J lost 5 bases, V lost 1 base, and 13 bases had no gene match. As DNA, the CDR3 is TGTGCCAGCAGTTTATTACCAGGCCAGGGGGCGAGGAACGAGCAGTACTTC. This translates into CASSLLPGQGARNEQYF.

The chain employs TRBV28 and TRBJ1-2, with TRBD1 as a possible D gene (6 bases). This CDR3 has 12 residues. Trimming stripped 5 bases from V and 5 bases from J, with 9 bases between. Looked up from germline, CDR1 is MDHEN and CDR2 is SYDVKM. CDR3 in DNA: TGTGCCAGCAGTCTGCAGGGGTATGGCTACACCTTC. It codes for CASSLQGYGYTF.

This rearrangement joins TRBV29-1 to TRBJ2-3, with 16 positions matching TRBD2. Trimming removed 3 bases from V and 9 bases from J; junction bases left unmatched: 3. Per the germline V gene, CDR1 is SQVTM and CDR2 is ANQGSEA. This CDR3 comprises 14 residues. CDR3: CSVDSGLAGGTQYF. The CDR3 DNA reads TGCAGCGTTGACTCGGGACTAGCGGGGGGGACGCAGTATTTT.

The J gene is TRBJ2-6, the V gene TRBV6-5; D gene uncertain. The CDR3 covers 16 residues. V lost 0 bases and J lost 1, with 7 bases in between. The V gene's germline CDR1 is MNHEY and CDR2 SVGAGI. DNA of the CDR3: TGTGCCAGCAGTTACTCCCGCAGGTCTGGGGCCAACGTCCTGACTTTC. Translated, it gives CASSYSRRSGANVLTF.

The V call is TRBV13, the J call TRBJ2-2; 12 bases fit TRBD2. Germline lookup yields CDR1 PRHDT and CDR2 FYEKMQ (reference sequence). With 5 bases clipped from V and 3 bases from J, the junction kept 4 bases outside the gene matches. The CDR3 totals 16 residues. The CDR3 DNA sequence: TGTGCCAGCAGCCGCAGACTAGCGGGAGACACCGGGGAGCTGTTTTTT. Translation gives CASSRRLAGDTGELFF.

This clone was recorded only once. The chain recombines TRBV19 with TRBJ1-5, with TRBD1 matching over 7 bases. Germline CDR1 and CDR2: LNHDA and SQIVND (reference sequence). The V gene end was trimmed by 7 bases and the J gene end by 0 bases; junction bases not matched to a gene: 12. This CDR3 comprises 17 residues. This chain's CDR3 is CASTEGASKYSNQPQHF. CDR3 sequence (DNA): TGTGCCAGTACCGAGGGGGCCTCGAAATATAGCAATCAGCCCCAGCATTTT.

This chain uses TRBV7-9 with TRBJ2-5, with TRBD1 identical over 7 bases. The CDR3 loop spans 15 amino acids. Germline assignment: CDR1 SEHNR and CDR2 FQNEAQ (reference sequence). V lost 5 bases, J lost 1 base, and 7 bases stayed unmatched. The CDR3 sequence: CASSKGTAFQETQYF. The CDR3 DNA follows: TGTGCCAGCAGCAAAGGGACAGCCTTCCAAGAGACCCAGTACTTC.

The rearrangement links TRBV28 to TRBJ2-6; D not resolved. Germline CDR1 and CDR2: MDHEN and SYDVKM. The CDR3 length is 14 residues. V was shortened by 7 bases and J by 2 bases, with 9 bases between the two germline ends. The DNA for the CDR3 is TGTGCCAGCACCGACGGAGCTGGGGCCAACGTCCTGACTTTC. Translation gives CASTDGAGANVLTF.

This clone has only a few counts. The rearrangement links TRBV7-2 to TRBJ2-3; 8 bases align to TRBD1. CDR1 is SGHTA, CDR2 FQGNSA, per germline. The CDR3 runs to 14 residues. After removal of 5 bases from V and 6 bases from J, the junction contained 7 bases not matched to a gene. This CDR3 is CASSHGSGGDTQYF. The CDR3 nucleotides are TGTGCCAGCAGCCATGGTTCAGGGGGCGATACGCAGTATTTT. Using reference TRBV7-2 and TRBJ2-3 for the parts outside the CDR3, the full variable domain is GAGVSQSPSNKVTEKGKDVELRCDPISGHTALYWYRQSLGQGLEFLIYFQGNSAPDKSGLPSDRFSAERTGGSVSTLTIQRTQQEDSAVYLCASSHGSGGDTQYFGPGTRLTVL.

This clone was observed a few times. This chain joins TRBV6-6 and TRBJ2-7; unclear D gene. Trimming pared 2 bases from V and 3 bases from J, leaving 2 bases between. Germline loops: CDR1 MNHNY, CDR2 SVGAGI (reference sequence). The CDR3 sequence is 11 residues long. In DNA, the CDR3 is TGTGCCAGCAGTTACCTCTACGAGCAGTACTTC. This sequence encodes CASSYLYEQYF.